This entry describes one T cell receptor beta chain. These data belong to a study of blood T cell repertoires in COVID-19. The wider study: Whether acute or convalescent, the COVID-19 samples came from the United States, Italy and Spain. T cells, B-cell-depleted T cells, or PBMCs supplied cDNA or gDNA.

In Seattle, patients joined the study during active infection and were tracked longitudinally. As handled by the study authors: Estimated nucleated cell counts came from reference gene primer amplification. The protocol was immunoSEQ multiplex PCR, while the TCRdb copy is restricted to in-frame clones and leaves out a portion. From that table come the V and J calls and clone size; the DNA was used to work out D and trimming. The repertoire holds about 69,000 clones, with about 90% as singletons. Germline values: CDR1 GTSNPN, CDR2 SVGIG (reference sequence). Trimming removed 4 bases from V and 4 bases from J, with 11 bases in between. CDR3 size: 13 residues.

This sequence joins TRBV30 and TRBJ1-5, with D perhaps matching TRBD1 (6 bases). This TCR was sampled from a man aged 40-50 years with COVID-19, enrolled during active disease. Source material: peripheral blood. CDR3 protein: CAWTSQGNQPQHF. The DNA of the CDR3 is TGTGCCTGGACGTCACAGGGTAATCAGCCCCAGCATTTT.